The rows below give T cell receptor beta chains drawn from one sample of a study of cytomegalovirus exposure and HLA in healthy donors. Profiled with immunoSEQ multiplex PCR; TCRdb holds only in-frame clones, not every one. The table has roughly 150,000 clones, about 82% seen once. Sequencing was carried out using PBMCs. The receptors originated from a male donor in good health and CMV-seronegative. The CDR3 runs from the conserved cysteine through the conserved F or W. Fields, in order: J gene, D gene, V gene, clone size, CDR3 protein, CDR3 DNA. A D gene is named only where the DNA matches it firmly. Not all rows give a size; the values are once, few, many and, for expanded clones, a class.

j_gene: TRBJ1-1
d_gene: TRBD1
v_gene: TRBV6-1
abundance: NA
CDR3aa: CASSDQDREYTEAFF
CDR3nt: TGTGCCAGCAGTGATCAGGACAGGGAGTACACTGAAGCTTTCTTT

j_gene: TRBJ2-6
d_gene: NA
v_gene: TRBV19
abundance: NA
CDR3aa: CASSNGANVLTF
CDR3nt: TGTGCCAGTAGCAATGGGGCCAACGTCCTGACTTTC

j_gene: TRBJ2-1
d_gene: NA
v_gene: TRBV28
abundance: NA
CDR3aa: CASNPGVPHEQFF
CDR3nt: TGTGCCAGCAACCCGGGAGTCCCCCATGAGCAGTTCTTC

j_gene: TRBJ2-1
d_gene: TRBD2
v_gene: TRBV5-1
abundance: NA
CDR3aa: CASRLAGVDEQFF
CDR3nt: TGCGCCAGCAGACTAGCGGGGGTTGATGAGCAGTTCTTC

j_gene: TRBJ2-2
d_gene: NA
v_gene: TRBV7-8
abundance: NA
CDR3aa: CASSLSRGAGGELFF
CDR3nt: TGTGCCAGCAGCTTATCCCGGGGGGCCGGCGGGGAGCTGTTTTTT

j_gene: TRBJ2-1
d_gene: TRBD2
v_gene: TRBV28
abundance: NA
CDR3aa: CASSWVSGDEQFF
CDR3nt: TGTGCCAGCAGTTGGGTCAGCGGGGATGAGCAGTTCTTC

j_gene: TRBJ2-3
d_gene: TRBD2
v_gene: TRBV14
abundance: NA
CDR3aa: CASSHPGLAGGWYSTDTQYF
CDR3nt: TGTGCCAGCAGCCATCCGGGACTAGCGGGAGGGTGGTACTCCACAGATACGCAGTATTTT

j_gene: TRBJ2-1
d_gene: NA
v_gene: TRBV6-5
abundance: NA
CDR3aa: CASSYRGASGNEQFF
CDR3nt: TGTGCCAGCAGTTACCGGGGGGCATCGGGGAACGAGCAGTTCTTC

j_gene: TRBJ2-2
d_gene: NA
v_gene: TRBV7-6
abundance: NA
CDR3aa: CASSPRQASNTGELFF
CDR3nt: TGTGCCAGCAGCCCACGACAGGCTTCGAACACCGGGGAGCTGTTTTTT

j_gene: TRBJ1-2
d_gene: TRBD1
v_gene: TRBV5-4
abundance: NA
CDR3aa: CASSRTGDAYGYTF
CDR3nt: TGTGCCAGCAGCCGGACAGGGGATGCCTATGGCTACACCTTC

j_gene: TRBJ2-1
d_gene: NA
v_gene: TRBV25-1
abundance: NA
CDR3aa: CASSPGYPSYNEQFF
CDR3nt: TGTGCCAGCAGTCCAGGGTATCCGTCCTACAATGAGCAGTTCTTC

j_gene: TRBJ2-7
d_gene: TRBD1
v_gene: TRBV5-5
abundance: once
CDR3aa: CASSLTGTGGSEQYF
CDR3nt: TGTGCCAGCAGCCTTACCGGGACAGGGGGTAGCGAGCAGTACTTC

j_gene: TRBJ1-3
d_gene: NA
v_gene: TRBV11-2
abundance: once
CDR3aa: CASSPHLAVFSGNTIYF
CDR3nt: TGTGCCAGCAGCCCCCATCTGGCGGTTTTCTCTGGAAACACCATATATTTT

j_gene: TRBJ2-1
d_gene: TRBD1
v_gene: TRBV5-1
abundance: NA
CDR3aa: CASGTGTGSYNEQFF
CDR3nt: TGCGCCAGCGGAACCGGGACAGGGTCCTACAATGAGCAGTTCTTC

j_gene: TRBJ2-2
d_gene: TRBD2
v_gene: TRBV5-1
abundance: NA
CDR3aa: CASSLHKREGGITGELFF
CDR3nt: TGCGCCAGCAGCTTGCATAAGCGGGAGGGCGGCATAACCGGGGAGCTGTTTTTT

j_gene: TRBJ1-5
d_gene: TRBD1
v_gene: TRBV2
abundance: once
CDR3aa: CASSGGQGAHLSQSQHF
CDR3nt: TGTGCCAGCAGTGGGGGACAGGGGGCCCACCTAAGTCAGTCCCAGCATTTT

j_gene: TRBJ1-1
d_gene: TRBD1
v_gene: TRBV15
abundance: NA
CDR3aa: CATGDRGMNTEAFF
CDR3nt: TGTGCCACTGGGGACAGGGGGATGAACACTGAAGCTTTCTTT

j_gene: TRBJ2-7
d_gene: NA
v_gene: TRBV7-2
abundance: NA
CDR3aa: CASSLVGSGQNYEQYF
CDR3nt: TGTGCCAGCAGCCTAGTAGGCTCCGGACAGAACTACGAGCAGTACTTC

j_gene: TRBJ1-1
d_gene: NA
v_gene: TRBV7-9
abundance: NA
CDR3aa: CASSLTGNTEAFF
CDR3nt: TGTGCCAGCAGCTTAACGGGAAACACTGAAGCTTTCTTT

j_gene: TRBJ2-1
d_gene: NA
v_gene: TRBV19
abundance: NA
CDR3aa: CASSIERGIFEQFF
CDR3nt: TGTGCCAGTAGTATAGAGAGGGGGATCTTTGAGCAGTTCTTC

j_gene: TRBJ1-1
d_gene: NA
v_gene: TRBV2
abundance: NA
CDR3aa: CASTPTDEAFF
CDR3nt: TGTGCCAGCACTCCGACAGACGAAGCTTTCTTT

j_gene: TRBJ2-5
d_gene: NA
v_gene: TRBV27
abundance: NA
CDR3aa: CASSSDIQETQYF
CDR3nt: TGTGCCAGCAGTTCGGACATCCAAGAGACCCAGTACTTC

j_gene: TRBJ2-1
d_gene: TRBD2
v_gene: TRBV7-2
abundance: NA
CDR3aa: CASSLETSGANEQFF
CDR3nt: TGTGCCAGCAGCTTAGAAACTAGCGGGGCCAATGAGCAGTTCTTC

j_gene: TRBJ2-2
d_gene: NA
v_gene: TRBV28
abundance: NA
CDR3aa: CASSTRLSGTSNTGELFF
CDR3nt: TGTGCCAGCAGTACACGCTTATCCGGGACTTCGAACACCGGGGAGCTGTTTTTT

j_gene: TRBJ1-1
d_gene: NA
v_gene: TRBV19
abundance: once
CDR3aa: CASSWGLTTEAFF
CDR3nt: TGTGCCAGTAGTTGGGGACTGACCACTGAAGCTTTCTTT

j_gene: TRBJ2-1
d_gene: NA
v_gene: TRBV5-4
abundance: NA
CDR3aa: CASSLAAGGNNEQFF
CDR3nt: TGTGCCAGCAGCTTGGCAGCGGGCGGGAACAATGAGCAGTTCTTC

j_gene: TRBJ1-1
d_gene: NA
v_gene: TRBV6-6
abundance: few
CDR3aa: CASRQGLNTEAFF
CDR3nt: TGTGCCAGCAGACAGGGTTTGAACACTGAAGCTTTCTTT

j_gene: TRBJ1-2
d_gene: TRBD1
v_gene: TRBV19
abundance: NA
CDR3aa: CASTPGQGINYGYTF
CDR3nt: TGTGCCAGTACCCCGGGACAGGGTATAAACTATGGCTACACCTTC

j_gene: TRBJ2-7
d_gene: TRBD1
v_gene: TRBV19
abundance: NA
CDR3aa: CASSIDYGQGFSHEQYF
CDR3nt: TGTGCCAGTAGTATAGACTACGGACAGGGATTTTCCCACGAGCAGTACTTC

j_gene: TRBJ1-1
d_gene: TRBD1
v_gene: TRBV11-2
abundance: few
CDR3aa: CASSSTTGENTEAFF
CDR3nt: TGTGCCAGCAGCTCTACGACAGGGGAGAACACTGAAGCTTTCTTT

j_gene: TRBJ1-5
d_gene: NA
v_gene: TRBV7-8
abundance: NA
CDR3aa: CASSLLDRAGWNQPQHF
CDR3nt: TGTGCCAGCAGCTTATTAGATCGGGCAGGGTGGAATCAGCCCCAGCATTTT

j_gene: TRBJ2-3
d_gene: NA
v_gene: TRBV2
abundance: NA
CDR3aa: CASSADRGRTSGTDTQYF
CDR3nt: TGTGCCAGCAGCGCAGACAGGGGTCGGACTAGCGGCACAGATACGCAGTATTTT

j_gene: TRBJ2-3
d_gene: TRBD2
v_gene: TRBV2
abundance: NA
CDR3aa: CASSEYSGGTDTQYF
CDR3nt: TGTGCCAGCAGTGAGTATAGCGGGGGCACAGATACGCAGTATTTT

j_gene: TRBJ2-1
d_gene: NA
v_gene: TRBV6-5
abundance: NA
CDR3aa: CASSYNVRYNEQFF
CDR3nt: TGTGCCAGCAGTTATAACGTTAGATACAATGAGCAGTTCTTC

j_gene: TRBJ1-2
d_gene: NA
v_gene: TRBV9
abundance: NA
CDR3aa: CASSSNSYGYTF
CDR3nt: TGTGCCAGCAGCTCAAACAGCTATGGCTACACCTTC

j_gene: TRBJ1-2
d_gene: TRBD1
v_gene: TRBV28
abundance: NA
CDR3aa: CASSLRQGFVVYGYTF
CDR3nt: TGTGCCAGCAGTTTAAGACAGGGGTTCGTGGTCTATGGCTACACCTTC

j_gene: TRBJ2-1
d_gene: TRBD1
v_gene: TRBV5-1
abundance: NA
CDR3aa: CASSVGQAVYYNEQFF
CDR3nt: TGCGCCAGCAGCGTCGGACAGGCCGTCTACTACAATGAGCAGTTCTTC

j_gene: TRBJ2-1
d_gene: NA
v_gene: TRBV9
abundance: NA
CDR3aa: CASSVAEGGGPYNEQFF
CDR3nt: TGTGCCAGCAGCGTAGCAGAGGGCGGGGGCCCATACAATGAGCAGTTCTTC

j_gene: TRBJ2-7
d_gene: TRBD1
v_gene: TRBV10-2
abundance: NA
CDR3aa: CASSESDQGVYEQYF
CDR3nt: TGCGCCAGCAGTGAGTCGGACCAGGGGGTATACGAGCAGTACTTC

j_gene: TRBJ1-1
d_gene: NA
v_gene: TRBV15
abundance: NA
CDR3aa: CATSRGGGTEAFF
CDR3nt: TGTGCCACCAGCAGAGGAGGAGGGACTGAAGCTTTCTTT

j_gene: TRBJ1-5
d_gene: NA
v_gene: TRBV5-5
abundance: NA
CDR3aa: CASSAGLDVSNQPQHF
CDR3nt: TGTGCCAGCAGCGCCGGACTCGATGTGAGCAATCAGCCCCAGCATTTT

j_gene: TRBJ2-1
d_gene: NA
v_gene: TRBV19
abundance: NA
CDR3aa: CASTRTGSFNEQFF
CDR3nt: TGTGCCAGTACCCGAACAGGGAGCTTCAATGAGCAGTTCTTC

j_gene: TRBJ2-5
d_gene: NA
v_gene: TRBV25-1
abundance: NA
CDR3aa: CASSTEETQYF
CDR3nt: TGTGCCAGCAGTACTGAAGAGACCCAGTACTTC

j_gene: TRBJ2-7
d_gene: TRBD1
v_gene: TRBV14
abundance: NA
CDR3aa: CASSDEPGQGVEQYF
CDR3nt: TGTGCCAGCAGCGACGAACCGGGACAGGGTGTAGAGCAGTACTTC

j_gene: TRBJ2-7
d_gene: TRBD1
v_gene: TRBV7-8
abundance: NA
CDR3aa: CASSNRQGAPYEQYF
CDR3nt: TGTGCCAGCAGCAATCGACAGGGGGCTCCCTACGAGCAGTACTTC

j_gene: TRBJ1-5
d_gene: TRBD1
v_gene: TRBV19
abundance: NA
CDR3aa: CASTRTGPYSNQPQHF
CDR3nt: TGTGCCAGTACCCGGACAGGACCCTATAGCAATCAGCCCCAGCATTTT

j_gene: TRBJ2-5
d_gene: TRBD1
v_gene: TRBV11-3
abundance: NA
CDR3aa: CASSGTGVETQYF
CDR3nt: TGTGCCAGTTCCGGGACAGGGGTAGAGACCCAGTACTTC

j_gene: TRBJ2-7
d_gene: TRBD2
v_gene: TRBV7-2
abundance: NA
CDR3aa: CASSLDGGGPKEQYF
CDR3nt: TGTGCCAGCAGCTTAGACGGGGGGGGGCCGAAAGAGCAGTACTTC

j_gene: TRBJ2-2
d_gene: NA
v_gene: TRBV7-8
abundance: NA
CDR3aa: CASSPTEVRTGELFF
CDR3nt: TGTGCCAGCAGCCCCACTGAGGTCCGGACCGGGGAGCTGTTTTTT

j_gene: TRBJ2-7
d_gene: TRBD2
v_gene: TRBV5-1
abundance: once
CDR3aa: CASSFGERGSEQYF
CDR3nt: TGCGCCAGCAGCTTCGGGGAGCGGGGTAGCGAGCAGTACTTC

j_gene: TRBJ2-5
d_gene: TRBD1
v_gene: TRBV5-8
abundance: NA
CDR3aa: CASSSTGGRETQYF
CDR3nt: TGTGCCAGCAGCTCGACAGGGGGCAGGGAGACCCAGTACTTC